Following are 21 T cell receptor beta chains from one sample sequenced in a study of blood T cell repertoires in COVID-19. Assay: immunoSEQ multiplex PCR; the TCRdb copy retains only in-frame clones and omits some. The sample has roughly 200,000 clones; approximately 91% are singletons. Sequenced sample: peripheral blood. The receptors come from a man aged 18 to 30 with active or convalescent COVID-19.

The CDR3: CASSLRQGTGVTF. CDR3 DNA sequence: TGTGCCAGCAGTTTACGACAGGGTACGGGGGTCACCTTC. The V call is TRBV11-2, the J call TRBJ1-2, with 7 bases aligning to TRBD1. CDR3 length: 13 amino acids. V trimming: 6 bases; J trimming: 13 bases; junction bases outside the gene matches: 14. Germline assignment: CDR1 SGHAT and CDR2 FQNNGV.

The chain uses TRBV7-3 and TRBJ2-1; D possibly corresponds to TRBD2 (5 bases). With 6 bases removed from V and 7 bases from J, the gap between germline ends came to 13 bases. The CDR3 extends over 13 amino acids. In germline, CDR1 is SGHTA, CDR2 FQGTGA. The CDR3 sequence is CASRPLTGNEQFF. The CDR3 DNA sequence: TGTGCCAGCAGACCACTCACGGGGAATGAGCAGTTCTTC.

The CDR3 sequence is CASSEERNQPQHF. The CDR3 nucleotides are TGTGCCAGCAGCGAGGAGCGGAATCAGCCCCAGCATTTT. This chain uses TRBV5-8 with TRBJ1-5; D is undetermined. This CDR3 has 13 amino acids. V was cut by 4 bases and J by 4 bases, with 9 bases left in between. CDR1 and CDR2 (germline): SGHTS, YDEGEE.

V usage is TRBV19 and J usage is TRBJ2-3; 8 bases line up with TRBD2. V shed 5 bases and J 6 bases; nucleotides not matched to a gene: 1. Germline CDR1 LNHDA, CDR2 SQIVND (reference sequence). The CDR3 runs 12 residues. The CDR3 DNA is TGTGCCAGTAGTTCGGGGGGGGATACGCAGTATTTT. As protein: CASSSGGDTQYF.

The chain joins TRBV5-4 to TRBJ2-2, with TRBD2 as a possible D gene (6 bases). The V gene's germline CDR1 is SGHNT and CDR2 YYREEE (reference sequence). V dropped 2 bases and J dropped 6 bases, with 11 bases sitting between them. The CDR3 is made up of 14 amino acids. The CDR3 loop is CASSFAWDSGELFF. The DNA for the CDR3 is TGTGCCAGCAGCTTCGCCTGGGACTCCGGGGAGCTGTTTTTT. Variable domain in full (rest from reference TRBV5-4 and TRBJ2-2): ETGVTQSPTHLIKTRGQQVTLRCSSQSGHNTVSWYQQALGQGPQFIFQYYREEENGRGNFPPRFSGLQFPNYSSELNVNALELDDSALYLCASSFAWDSGELFFGEGSRLTVL.

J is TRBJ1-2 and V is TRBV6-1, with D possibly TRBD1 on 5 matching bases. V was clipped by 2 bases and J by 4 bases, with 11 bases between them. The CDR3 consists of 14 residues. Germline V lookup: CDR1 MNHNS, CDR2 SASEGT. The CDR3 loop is CASSERGVAYGYTF. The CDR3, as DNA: TGTGCCAGCAGTGAACGGGGGGTGGCCTATGGCTACACCTTC.

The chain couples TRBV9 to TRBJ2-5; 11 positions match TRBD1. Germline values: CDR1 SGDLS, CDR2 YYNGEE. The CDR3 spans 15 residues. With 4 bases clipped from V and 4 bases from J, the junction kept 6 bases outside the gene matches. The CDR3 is CASSTWDRGGETQYF. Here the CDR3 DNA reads TGTGCCAGCAGCACATGGGACAGGGGGGGAGAGACCCAGTACTTC.

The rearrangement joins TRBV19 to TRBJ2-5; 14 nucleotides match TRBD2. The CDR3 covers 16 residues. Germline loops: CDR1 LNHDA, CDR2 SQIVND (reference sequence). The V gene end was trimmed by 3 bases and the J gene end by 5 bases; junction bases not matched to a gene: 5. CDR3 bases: TGTGCCAGTAGTATCGGGACTAGCGGGAGAGGCGAGACCCAGTACTTC. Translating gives CASSIGTSGRGETQYF.

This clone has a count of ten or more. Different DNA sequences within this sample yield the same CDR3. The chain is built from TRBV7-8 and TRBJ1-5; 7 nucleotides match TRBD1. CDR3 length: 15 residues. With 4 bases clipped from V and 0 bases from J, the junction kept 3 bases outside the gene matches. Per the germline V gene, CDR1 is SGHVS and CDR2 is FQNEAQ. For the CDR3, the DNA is TGTGCCAGCAGCTGGGACAGAGCTAGCAATCAGCCCCAGCATTTT. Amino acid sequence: CASSWDRASNQPQHF.

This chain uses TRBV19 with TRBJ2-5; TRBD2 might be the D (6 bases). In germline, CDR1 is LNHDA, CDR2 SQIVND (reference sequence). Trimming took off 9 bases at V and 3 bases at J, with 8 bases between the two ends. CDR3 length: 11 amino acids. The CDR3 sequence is CASGREETQYF. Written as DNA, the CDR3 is TGTGCCAGCGGGAGAGAAGAGACCCAGTACTTC.

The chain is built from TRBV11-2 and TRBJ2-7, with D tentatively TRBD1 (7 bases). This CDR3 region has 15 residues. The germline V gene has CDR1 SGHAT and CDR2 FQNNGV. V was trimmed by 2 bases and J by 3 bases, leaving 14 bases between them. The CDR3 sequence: CASSLQGGAFYEQYF. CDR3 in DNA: TGTGCCAGCAGCTTACAGGGGGGCGCGTTCTACGAGCAGTACTTC.

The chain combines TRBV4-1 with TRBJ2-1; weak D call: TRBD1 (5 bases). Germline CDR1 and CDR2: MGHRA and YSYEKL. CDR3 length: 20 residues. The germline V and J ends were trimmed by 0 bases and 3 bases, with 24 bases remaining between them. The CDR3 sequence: CASSQDDITGKNRHYNEQFF. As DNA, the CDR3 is TGCGCCAGCAGCCAAGATGATATTACAGGAAAAAATAGACACTACAATGAGCAGTTCTTC.

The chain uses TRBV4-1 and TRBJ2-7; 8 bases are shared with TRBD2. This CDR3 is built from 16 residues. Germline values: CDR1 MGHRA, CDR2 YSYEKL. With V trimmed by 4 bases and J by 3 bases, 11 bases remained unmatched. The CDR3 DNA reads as TGCGCCAGCAGCCTTGGACCGGGACTAGTCCTCTACGAGCAGTACTTC. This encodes CASSLGPGLVLYEQYF.

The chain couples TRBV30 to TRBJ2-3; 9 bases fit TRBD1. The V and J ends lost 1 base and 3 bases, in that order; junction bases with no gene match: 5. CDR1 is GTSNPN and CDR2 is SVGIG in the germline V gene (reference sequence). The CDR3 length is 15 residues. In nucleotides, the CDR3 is TGTGCCTGGAGTGGGGACAGGGATGGGACAGATACGCAGTATTTT. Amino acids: CAWSGDRDGTDTQYF.

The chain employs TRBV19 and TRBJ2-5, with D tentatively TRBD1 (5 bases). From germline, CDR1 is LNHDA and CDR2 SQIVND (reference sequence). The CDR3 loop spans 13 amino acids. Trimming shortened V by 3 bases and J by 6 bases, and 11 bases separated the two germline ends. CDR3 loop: CASSILGEQTQYF. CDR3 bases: TGTGCCAGTAGTATCTTAGGGGAACAGACCCAGTACTTC.

CDR3 sequence reads: CATEGSGNSPLHF. CDR3 nucleotide sequence: TGTGCCACTGAAGGCTCAGGGAATTCACCCCTCCACTTT. The V call is TRBV19, the J call TRBJ1-6; the D gene is possibly TRBD1 (5 bases). Germline CDR1 and CDR2: LNHDA and SQIVND (reference sequence). V gave up 10 bases and J gave up 7 bases, with 14 bases separating them. The CDR3 has 13 amino acids.

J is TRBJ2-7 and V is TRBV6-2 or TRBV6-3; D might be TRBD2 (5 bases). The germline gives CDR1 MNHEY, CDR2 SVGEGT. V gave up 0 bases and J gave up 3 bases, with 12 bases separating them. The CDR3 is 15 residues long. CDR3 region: CASSYSRSGYYEQYF. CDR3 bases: TGTGCCAGCAGTTACTCAAGAAGCGGATACTACGAGCAGTACTTC.

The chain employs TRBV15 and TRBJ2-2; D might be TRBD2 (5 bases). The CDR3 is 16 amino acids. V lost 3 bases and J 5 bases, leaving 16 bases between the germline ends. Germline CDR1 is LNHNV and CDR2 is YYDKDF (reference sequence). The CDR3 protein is CATSSQRPPGTGELFF. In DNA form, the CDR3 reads TGTGCCACCAGCAGCCAAAGACCCCCGGGGACCGGGGAGCTGTTTTTT.

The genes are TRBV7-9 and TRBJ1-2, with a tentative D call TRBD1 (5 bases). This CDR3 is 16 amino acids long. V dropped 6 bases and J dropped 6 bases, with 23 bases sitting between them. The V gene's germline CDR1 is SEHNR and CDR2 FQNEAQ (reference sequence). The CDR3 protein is CASSPAALGARNGYTF. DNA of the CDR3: TGTGCCAGCAGTCCGGCAGCTTTAGGGGCTCGGAATGGCTACACCTTC.

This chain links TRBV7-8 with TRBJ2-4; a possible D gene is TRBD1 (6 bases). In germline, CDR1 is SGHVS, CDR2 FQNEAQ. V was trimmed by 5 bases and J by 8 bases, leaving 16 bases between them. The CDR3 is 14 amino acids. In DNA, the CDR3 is TGTGCCAGCAGCGAGTCGGGACACTGGGACATTCAGTACTTC. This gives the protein CASSESGHWDIQYF.

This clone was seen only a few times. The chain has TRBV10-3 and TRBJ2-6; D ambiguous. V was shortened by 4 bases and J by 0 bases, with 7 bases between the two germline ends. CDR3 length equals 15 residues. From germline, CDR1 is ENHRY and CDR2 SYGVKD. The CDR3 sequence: CAISGLNSGANVLTF. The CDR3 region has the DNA TGTGCCATCAGTGGGCTGAACTCTGGGGCCAACGTCCTGACTTTC.